The 7 T cell receptor beta chains presented below share a single source sample, sequenced in a study of early T cells in non-severe SARS-CoV-2 infection. MiXCR, applied by TCRdb to the 5' RACE reads, yields one record per CDR3 protein. The sample records around 34,000 distinct CDR3 sequences, roughly 4.5% being singletons. The sample taken for sequencing was whole blood. These receptors were collected from an adult who was a healthcare worker with PCR-confirmed SARS-CoV-2 infection or an uninfected control (not recorded which).

There are a few counts of this clonotype. J is TRBJ1-1 and V is TRBV6-6; D is undetermined. The CDR3 spans 14 residues. V was cut by 2 bases and J by 5 bases, with 12 bases left in between. Germline CDR1 and CDR2: MNHNY and SVGAGI (reference sequence). The CDR3 coding sequence is TGTGCCAGCAGTTACGGCCCGGGGAGGACTGAAGCTTTCTTT. Its translation is CASSYGPGRTEAFF.

This clonotype was observed at least ten times. The chain uses TRBV6-6 and TRBJ2-3; 10 bases are shared with TRBD1. In germline, CDR1 is MNHNY, CDR2 SVGAGI (reference sequence). The CDR3 spans 17 residues. Unmatched junction bases numbered 14, after V lost 6 bases and J lost 5 bases. Here the CDR3 DNA reads TGTGCCAGCAGCTCAACCCCGGGGACAGGGGAGGGAGATACGCAGTATTTT. Protein sequence: CASSSTPGTGEGDTQYF.

In its sample, this clonotype was seen many times. The chain uses TRBV7-2 and TRBJ1-1; D is uncertain. The V end lost 3 bases, the J end lost 1 base, and 6 bases lay between the germline ends. Per germline, CDR1 SGHTA and CDR2 FQGNSA. The CDR3 has 13 amino acids. The CDR3, as DNA: TGTGCCAGCAGCTTCTCCACGAACACTGAAGCTTTCTTT. Translated: CASSFSTNTEAFF.

Ten or more counts support this clonotype. The genes are TRBV9 and TRBJ2-1, with 9 bases fitting TRBD1. Trimming removed 4 bases from V and 9 bases from J; junction bases left unmatched: 14. The CDR3 contains 16 residues. Looked up from germline, CDR1 is SGDLS and CDR2 is YYNGEE. CDR3 nucleotides: TGTGCCAGCAGCCAAGGAGGGACAGGGAGTTCCAGTGAGCAGTTCTTC. Its translation is CASSQGGTGSSSEQFF.

This clonotype was observed a handful of times. The rearrangement uses TRBV5-1 and TRBJ2-1, with 7 bases matching TRBD2. Germline loops: CDR1 SGHRS, CDR2 YFSETQ. Germline trimming cut 4 bases from V and 0 bases from J; bases unmatched to any gene: 7. The CDR3 spans 16 residues. In nucleotides, the CDR3 is TGCGCCAGCAGCCCCGAGCGCGGGGGCTCCTACAATGAGCAGTTCTTC. As protein: CASSPERGGSYNEQFF. Drawing the rest from reference TRBV5-1 and TRBJ2-1, the complete variable domain is KAGVTQTPRYLIKTRGQQVTLSCSPISGHRSVSWYQQTPGQGLQFLFEYFSETQRNKGNFPGRFSGRQFSNSRSEMNVSTLELGDSALYLCASSPERGGSYNEQFFGPGTRLTVL.

The genes are TRBV7-6 and TRBJ2-5; 7 bases are shared with TRBD1. This CDR3 is built from 14 residues. V gave up 4 bases and J gave up 4 bases; unmatched junction bases: 6. Germline V gives CDR1 SGHVS, CDR2 FNYEAQ. In DNA, the CDR3 is TGTGCCAGCAGCTCCCCGGGACAGTTAGAGACCCAGTACTTC. As protein: CASSSPGQLETQYF.

In its sample, this clonotype was seen many times. The chain has TRBV3-1 and TRBJ1-6, with TRBD1 identical over 9 bases. Per the germline V gene, CDR1 is LGHDT and CDR2 is YNNKEL (reference sequence). With V trimmed by 4 bases and J by 7 bases, 8 bases remained unmatched. CDR3 length: 16 amino acids. CDR3 nucleotides: TGTGCCAGCAGCCCGTCCGGGACAGGGAAAAATTCACCCCTCCACTTT. The encoded protein is CASSPSGTGKNSPLHF. The variable domain in full, with the rest retrieved from reference TRBV3-1 and TRBJ1-6, is DTAVSQTPKYLVTQMGNDKSIKCEQNLGHDTMYWYKQDSKKFLKIMFSYNNKELIINETVPNRFSPKSPDKAHLNLHINSLELGDSAVYFCASSPSGTGKNSPLHFGNGTRLTVT.